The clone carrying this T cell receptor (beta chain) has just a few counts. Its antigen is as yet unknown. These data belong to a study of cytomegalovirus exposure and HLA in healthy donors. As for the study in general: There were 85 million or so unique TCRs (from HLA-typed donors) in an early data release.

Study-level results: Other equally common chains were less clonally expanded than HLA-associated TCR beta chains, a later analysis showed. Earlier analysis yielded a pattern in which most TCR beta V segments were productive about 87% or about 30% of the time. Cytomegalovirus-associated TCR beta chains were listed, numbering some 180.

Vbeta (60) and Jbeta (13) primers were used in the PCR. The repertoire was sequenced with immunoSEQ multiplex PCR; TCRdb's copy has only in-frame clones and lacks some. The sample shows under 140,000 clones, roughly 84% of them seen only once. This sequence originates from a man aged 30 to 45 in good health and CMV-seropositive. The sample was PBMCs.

Written as DNA, the CDR3 is TGTGCCAGCAACCTCGTCAGGTTGGAGACCCAGTACTTC. Its translation: CASNLVRLETQYF. This chain uses TRBV6-1 with TRBJ2-5; D gene unclear. CDR3 length equals 13 residues. CDR1 and CDR2 (germline): MNHNS, SASEGT. V shed 7 bases and J shed 5 bases, with 14 bases lying between them.